Given below is one T cell receptor beta chain in context. Researchers ran the PCR with 60 Vbeta and 13 Jbeta primers. This table comes from immunoSEQ multiplex PCR, and its TCRdb copy is limited to in-frame clones, with some not included. The data show almost 95,000 clones, around three fifths seen once. This sample stems from a study of cytomegalovirus exposure and HLA in healthy donors. V lost 4 bases and J lost 1, with 11 bases in between. This CDR3 spans 14 amino acids. CDR1 and CDR2 (germline): SGHRS, YFSETQ. The V call is TRBV5-1, the J call TRBJ2-5; TRBD1 is a possible D gene (6 bases). The sequenced material came from PBMCs. This clonotype was sampled from a man younger than 40 in good health and CMV-seronegative. CDR3 in DNA: TGCGCCAGCAGCGGAAACAGGGTCCAAGAGACCCAGTACTTC. It is translated as CASSGNRVQETQYF.